Each of the 17 T cell receptor beta chains below was sequenced from the same sample in a study of neurological immune-mediated disorders. TCRdb reprocessed the 5' RACE reads via MiXCR and lists one record per CDR3 protein. The table includes about 21,000 distinct CDR3 sequences, approximately 7.3% detected once. The sample consisted of CD8+ T cells from blood. The receptors were gathered from a woman in her twenties or thirties with HTLV-1-associated myelopathy (HAM/TSP).

As concerns this clonotype: Mismatch with germline at one junction end may stem from a read error. This CDR3 is CATSSQIPSYEQYF. Written as DNA, the CDR3 is TGTGCCACCAGCAGTCAGATCCCATCCTATGAGCAGTACTTC. The V call is TRBV15, the J call TRBJ2-7; D unresolved. Germline lookup yields CDR1 LNHNV and CDR2 YYDKDF (reference sequence). This CDR3 is built from 14 residues.

This clonotype was seen repeatedly, ten times or more. The rearrangement joins TRBV29-1 to TRBJ1-2; D is possibly TRBD1 (5 bases). Per the germline V gene, CDR1 is SQVTM and CDR2 is ANQGSEA. The germline V and J ends were trimmed by 3 bases and 7 bases, with 12 bases remaining between them. The CDR3 length is 12 residues. This CDR3 is CSVEDDRGGYTF. For the CDR3, the DNA is TGCAGCGTTGAGGATGATAGGGGTGGCTACACCTTC.

Of note for this clonotype: One end of the junction fails to match germline, which may point to a read error. The V call is TRBV14, the J call TRBJ2-2; 7 bases align to TRBD2. Germline assignment: CDR1 SGHDN and CDR2 FVKESK. The CDR3 is 17 amino acids. CDR3 in DNA: TGTGCAAGCAGCCCCCCTAGCGGAGAAAAGAACACCGGGGAGCTGTTTTTT. Amino acid sequence: CASSPPSGEKNTGELFF. The whole variable domain, filled in from reference TRBV14 and TRBJ2-2, reads EAGVTQFPSHSVIEKGQTVTLRCDPISGHDNLYWYRRVMGKEIKFLLHFVKESKQDESGMPNNRFLAERTGGTYSTLKVQPAELEDSGVYFCASSPPSGEKNTGELFFGEGSRLTVL.

This clonotype came up many times. V usage is TRBV7-9 and J usage is TRBJ1-6; 7 bases map to TRBD1. Losses at the gene ends were 4 bases for V and 5 bases for J; bases not matched to a gene: 8. The CDR3 contains 16 residues. Germline CDR1 and CDR2: SEHNR and FQNEAQ (reference sequence). The CDR3 is CASSSNQGGNNSPLHF. The DNA of the CDR3 is TGTGCCAGCAGCTCCAATCAGGGGGGAAATAATTCACCCCTCCACTTT.

Many counts were recorded for this clonotype. V is TRBV7-9 and J is TRBJ2-2, with D possibly being TRBD1 (7 bases). Germline CDR1 SEHNR, CDR2 FQNEAQ (reference sequence). The CDR3 covers 15 residues. Trimming removed 5 bases at V and 3 bases at J, with 13 bases between. CDR3 sequence (DNA): TGTGCCAGCAGCCAGGGGGGAGTTCACACCGGGGAGCTGTTTTTT. Protein sequence: CASSQGGVHTGELFF.

In its sample, this clonotype was seen many times. The V call is TRBV10-3, the J call TRBJ1-1; D might be TRBD1 (6 bases). V was cut by 6 bases and J by 1 base, with 9 bases left in between. In germline, CDR1 is ENHRY, CDR2 SYGVKD. The CDR3 is 13 residues long. The CDR3 DNA reads TGTGCCATCAGCCAGACAGGGAACACTGAAGCTTTCTTT. Its translation: CAISQTGNTEAFF.

This clonotype was detected only a few times. CDR3 in amino acids: CAISEEVSGPDTQYF. In DNA, the CDR3 is TGTGCCATCAGTGAAGAAGTCAGTGGTCCAGATACGCAGTATTTT. The chain is built from TRBV10-3 and TRBJ2-3; D gene ambiguous. The CDR3 length is 15 residues. Trimming pared 3 bases from V and 4 bases from J, leaving 14 bases between. Germline CDR1 and CDR2: ENHRY and SYGVKD.

This clonotype appeared many times. V usage is TRBV15 and J usage is TRBJ2-1, with unresolved D. Trimming stripped 3 bases from V and 8 bases from J, with 14 bases between. The length of the CDR3 is 14 residues. The V gene's germline CDR1 is LNHNV and CDR2 YYDKDF (reference sequence). This CDR3 reads CATSRGPTPDEQFF. CDR3 coding DNA: TGTGCCACCAGCAGGGGCCCGACCCCCGATGAGCAGTTCTTC.

This clonotype was seen a handful of times. V usage is TRBV7-8 and J usage is TRBJ2-3; 10 bases are shared with TRBD2. The V and J ends lost 7 bases and 3 bases, in that order; junction bases with no gene match: 10. The CDR3 is made up of 16 amino acids. From germline, CDR1 is SGHVS and CDR2 FQNEAQ. The CDR3 protein is CASTLESGGATDTQYF. CDR3 coding DNA: TGTGCCAGCACCCTAGAGAGCGGGGGGGCTACAGATACGCAGTATTTT.

This clonotype was counted at least ten times. This rearrangement joins TRBV6-5 to TRBJ1-5, with TRBD1 matching 12 bases. Germline V gene sequence: CDR1 MNHEY, CDR2 SVGAGI. The trim removed 4 bases at V and 5 bases at J, leaving 15 bases unmatched. The CDR3 totals 19 residues. The DNA for the CDR3 is TGTGCCAGCAGTTTAGAGTCACCGGGACAGGGGGCGTGGGATCAGCCCCAGCATTTT. Amino acid sequence: CASSLESPGQGAWDQPQHF.

This clonotype is medium-sized by share. The chain joins TRBV5-1 to TRBJ1-2, with D possibly TRBD1 on 6 matching bases. The germline CDR1 and CDR2 sequences are SGHRS and YFSETQ. The CDR3 length is 17 residues. Between the trimmed V and J ends, which lost 0 bases and 6 bases, there was a span of 21 bases. The CDR3 sequence is CASSLAGQPTPNDGYTF. The CDR3 DNA sequence: TGCGCCAGCAGCTTGGCGGGACAACCTACACCAAATGATGGCTACACCTTC.

At least ten counts were recorded for this clonotype. This chain joins TRBV7-9 and TRBJ2-1; 8 bases map to TRBD1. CDR3 length equals 14 residues. Germline V CDR1 and CDR2: SEHNR, FQNEAQ (reference sequence). V shed 4 bases, J shed 6 bases, and the junction held 5 bases outside the gene matches. The DNA for the CDR3 is TGTGCCAGCAGCTGGGGGACAGGTATCAATGAGCAGTTCTTC. It yields the protein CASSWGTGINEQFF.

This clonotype has at least ten counts. The rearrangement uses TRBV5-6 and TRBJ2-3; D gene unclear. The CDR3 consists of 15 residues. V lost 2 bases to trimming and J lost 6 bases, with 16 bases between them. Germline V gene data show CDR1 as SGHDT and CDR2 as YYEEEE. The CDR3 DNA reads as TGTGCCAGCAGCTTCGGCGTCTCTAGTGTGGATACGCAGTATTTT. This encodes CASSFGVSSVDTQYF. Using reference TRBV5-6 and TRBJ2-3 for the parts outside the CDR3, the full variable domain is DAGVTQSPTHLIKTRGQQVTLRCSPKSGHDTVSWYQQALGQGPQFIFQYYEEEERQRGNFPDRFSGHQFPNYSSELNVNALLLGDSALYLCASSFGVSSVDTQYFGPGTRLTVL.

This clonotype came up many times. The chain employs TRBV6-1 and TRBJ2-2; TRBD1 matches 9 bases. The CDR3 has 15 residues. Trimming cost V 5 bases and J 7 bases; bases outside gene matches: 8. In germline, CDR1 is MNHNS, CDR2 SASEGT. This CDR3 reads CASSHRTGEGGELFF. In nucleotides, the CDR3 is TGTGCCAGCAGTCATCGGACAGGGGAGGGCGGGGAGCTGTTTTTT.

In this sample, this clonotype turned up many times. V gene TRBV14 combines with J gene TRBJ2-1; TRBD1 is a possible D gene (5 bases). The CDR3 length is 13 residues. CDR1 SGHDN and CDR2 FVKESK come from the germline V gene. V lost 3 bases and J lost 7, with 10 bases in between. The CDR3 sequence: CASSQAGWNEQFF. CDR3 nucleotides: TGTGCCAGCAGCCAGGCAGGGTGGAATGAGCAGTTCTTC.

The sample holds many counts of this clonotype. The chain couples TRBV4-2 to TRBJ2-7; D might be TRBD2 (6 bases). The CDR3 contains 14 residues. The V and J ends lost 4 bases and 0 bases respectively, with 10 bases between them. Germline CDR1 is LGHNA and CDR2 is YNFKEQ. CDR3 protein: CASSLGLSSYEQYF. CDR3 in DNA: TGTGCCAGCAGCCTCGGACTAAGCTCCTACGAGCAGTACTTC.

In its sample, this clonotype was seen many times. The rearrangement uses TRBV20-1 and TRBJ1-3; unclear D gene. The CDR3 runs 14 residues. With 6 bases removed from V and 0 bases from J, the gap between germline ends came to 12 bases. From germline, CDR1 is DFQATT and CDR2 SNEGSKA (reference sequence). CDR3 sequence: CSAVPPLSGNTIYF. The CDR3 bases are TGCAGTGCCGTACCCCCCCTCTCTGGAAACACCATATATTTT.